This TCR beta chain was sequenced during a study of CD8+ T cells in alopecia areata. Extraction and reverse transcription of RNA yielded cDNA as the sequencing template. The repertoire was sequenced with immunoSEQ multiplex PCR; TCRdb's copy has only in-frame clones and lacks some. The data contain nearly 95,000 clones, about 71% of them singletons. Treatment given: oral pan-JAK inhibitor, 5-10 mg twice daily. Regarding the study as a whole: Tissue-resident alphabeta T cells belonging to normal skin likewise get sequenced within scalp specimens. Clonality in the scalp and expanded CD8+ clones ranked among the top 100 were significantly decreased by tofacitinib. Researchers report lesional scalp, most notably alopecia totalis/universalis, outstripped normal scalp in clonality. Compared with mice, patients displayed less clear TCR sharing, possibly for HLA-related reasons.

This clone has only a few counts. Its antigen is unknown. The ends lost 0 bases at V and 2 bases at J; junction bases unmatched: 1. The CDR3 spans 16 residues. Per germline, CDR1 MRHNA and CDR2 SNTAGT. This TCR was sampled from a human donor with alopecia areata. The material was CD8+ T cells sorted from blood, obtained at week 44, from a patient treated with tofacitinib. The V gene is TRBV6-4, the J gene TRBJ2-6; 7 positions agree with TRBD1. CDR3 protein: CASSDSGGAGANVLTF. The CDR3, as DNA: TGTGCCAGCAGTGACTCAGGGGGCGCTGGGGCCAACGTCCTGACTTTC.